This record covers a single TCR beta chain. The data stem from a study of pediatric ulcerative colitis. Here immunoSEQ multiplex PCR was the method, and the copy in TCRdb shows in-frame clones only, minus some. The sample contains 55,000 to 75,000 clones, roughly nine tenths of which appear only once. The V gene lost 4 bases and the J gene lost 5 bases, with 12 bases spanning the gap. The germline V gene encodes CDR1 SEHNR and CDR2 FQNEAQ (reference sequence). The CDR3 is 14 residues long. The receptor was derived from a boy between 10 and 17 years old with severe ulcerative colitis. V usage is TRBV7-9 and J usage is TRBJ2-1; tentatively, D is TRBD2 (6 bases). Sequencing was carried out using blood. The CDR3 DNA sequence: TGTGCCAGCAGCTATTGGGACTTCGACAATGAGCAGTTCTTC. Protein sequence: CASSYWDFDNEQFF.